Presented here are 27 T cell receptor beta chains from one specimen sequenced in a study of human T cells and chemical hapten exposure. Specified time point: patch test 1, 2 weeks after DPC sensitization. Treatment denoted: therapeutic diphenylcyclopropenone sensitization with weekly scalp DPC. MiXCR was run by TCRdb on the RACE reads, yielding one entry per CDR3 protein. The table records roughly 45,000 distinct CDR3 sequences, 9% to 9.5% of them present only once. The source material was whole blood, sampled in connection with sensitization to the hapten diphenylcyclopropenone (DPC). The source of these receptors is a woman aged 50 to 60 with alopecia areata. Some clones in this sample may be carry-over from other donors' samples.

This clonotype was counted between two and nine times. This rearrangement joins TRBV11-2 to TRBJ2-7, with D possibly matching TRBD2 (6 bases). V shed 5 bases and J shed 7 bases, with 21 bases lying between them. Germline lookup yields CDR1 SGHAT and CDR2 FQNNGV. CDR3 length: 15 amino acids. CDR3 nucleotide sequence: TGTGCCAGCAGCCCTCCTGCGGGACTGCTTGGGGAGCAGTACTTC. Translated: CASSPPAGLLGEQYF.

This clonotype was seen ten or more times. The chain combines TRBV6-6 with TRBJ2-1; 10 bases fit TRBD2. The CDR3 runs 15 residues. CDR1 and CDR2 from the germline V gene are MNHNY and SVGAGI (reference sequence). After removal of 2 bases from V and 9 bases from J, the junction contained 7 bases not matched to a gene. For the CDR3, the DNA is TGTGCCAGCAGTTACGGGGGACTAGCGAGTGGTGAGCAGTTCTTC. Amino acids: CASSYGGLASGEQFF.

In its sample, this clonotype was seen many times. CDR3: CSARTGFPGHGDTQYF. Written as DNA, the CDR3 is TGCAGTGCTAGGACAGGGTTTCCGGGTCATGGAGATACGCAGTATTTT. The chain uses TRBV20-1 and TRBJ2-3; 7 bases map to TRBD1. This CDR3 comprises 16 residues. Trimming cost V 3 bases and J 5 bases; bases outside gene matches: 14. CDR1 and CDR2 (germline): DFQATT, SNEGSKA (reference sequence).

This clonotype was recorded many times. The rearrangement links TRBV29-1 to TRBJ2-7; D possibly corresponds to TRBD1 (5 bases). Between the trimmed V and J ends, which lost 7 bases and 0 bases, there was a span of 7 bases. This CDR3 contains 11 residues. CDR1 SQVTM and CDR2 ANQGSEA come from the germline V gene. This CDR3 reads CSAQGSYEQYF. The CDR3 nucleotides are TGCAGCGCTCAGGGCTCCTACGAGCAGTACTTC.

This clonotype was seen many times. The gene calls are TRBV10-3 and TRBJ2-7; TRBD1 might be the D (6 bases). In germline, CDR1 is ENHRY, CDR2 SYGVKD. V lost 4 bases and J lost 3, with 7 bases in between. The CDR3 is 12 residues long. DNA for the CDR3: TGTGCCATCAGTGGGACAGACTACGAGCAGTACTTC. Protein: CAISGTDYEQYF.

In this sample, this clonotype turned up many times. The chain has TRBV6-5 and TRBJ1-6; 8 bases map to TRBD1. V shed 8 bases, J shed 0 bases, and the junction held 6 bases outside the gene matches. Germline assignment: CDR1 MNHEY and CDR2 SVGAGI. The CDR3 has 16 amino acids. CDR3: CASSRQGSSYNSPLHF. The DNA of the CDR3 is TGTGCCAGCTCAAGACAGGGGAGCTCCTATAATTCACCCCTCCACTTT.

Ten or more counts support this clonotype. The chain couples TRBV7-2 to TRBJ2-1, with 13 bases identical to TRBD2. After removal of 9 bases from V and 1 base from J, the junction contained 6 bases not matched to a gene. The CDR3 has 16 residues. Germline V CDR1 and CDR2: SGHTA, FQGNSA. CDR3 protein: CASTSGRAKSYNEQFF. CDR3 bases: TGTGCCAGTACTAGCGGGAGGGCCAAGTCCTACAATGAGCAGTTCTTC.

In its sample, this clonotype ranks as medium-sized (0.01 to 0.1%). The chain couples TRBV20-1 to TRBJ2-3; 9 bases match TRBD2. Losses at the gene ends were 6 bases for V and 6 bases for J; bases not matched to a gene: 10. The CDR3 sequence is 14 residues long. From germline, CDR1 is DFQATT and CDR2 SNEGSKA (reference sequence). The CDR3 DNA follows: TGCAGTGCACGGTTAGCGGGAGTTTGGGATACGCAGTATTTT. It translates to CSARLAGVWDTQYF.

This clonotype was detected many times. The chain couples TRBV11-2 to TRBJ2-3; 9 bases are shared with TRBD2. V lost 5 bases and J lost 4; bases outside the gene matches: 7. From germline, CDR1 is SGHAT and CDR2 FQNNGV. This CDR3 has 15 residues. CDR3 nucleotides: TGTGCCAGCAGCATTAGCGGGAGCGGGGCAGATACGCAGTATTTT. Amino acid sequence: CASSISGSGADTQYF.

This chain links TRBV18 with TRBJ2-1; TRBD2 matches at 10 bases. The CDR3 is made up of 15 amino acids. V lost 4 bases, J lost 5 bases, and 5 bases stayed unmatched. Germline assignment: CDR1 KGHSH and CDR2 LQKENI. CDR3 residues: CASSQREGAHNEQFF. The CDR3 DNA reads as TGTGCCAGCTCACAGCGGGAGGGGGCTCACAATGAGCAGTTCTTC.

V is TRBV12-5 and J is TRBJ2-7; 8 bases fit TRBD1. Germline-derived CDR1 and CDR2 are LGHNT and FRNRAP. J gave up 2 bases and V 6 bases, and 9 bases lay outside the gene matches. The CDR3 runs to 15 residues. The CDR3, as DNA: TGTGCTAGTGGCCCAGGGACAGGTTCCCCCTACGAGCAGTACTTC. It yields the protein CASGPGTGSPYEQYF.

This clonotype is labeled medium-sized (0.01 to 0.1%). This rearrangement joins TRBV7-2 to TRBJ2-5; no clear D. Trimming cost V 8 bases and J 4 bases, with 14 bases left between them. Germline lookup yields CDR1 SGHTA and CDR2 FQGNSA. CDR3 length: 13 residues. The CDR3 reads CASGYLGTETQYF. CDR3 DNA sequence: TGTGCCAGCGGTTACCTGGGAACAGAGACCCAGTACTTC.

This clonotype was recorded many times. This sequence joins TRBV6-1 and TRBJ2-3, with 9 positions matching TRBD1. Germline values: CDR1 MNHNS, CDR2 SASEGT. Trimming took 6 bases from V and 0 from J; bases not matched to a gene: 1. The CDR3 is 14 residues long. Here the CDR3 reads CASRGTGSTDTQYF. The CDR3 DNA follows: TGTGCCAGCAGGGGGACAGGGAGCACAGATACGCAGTATTTT.

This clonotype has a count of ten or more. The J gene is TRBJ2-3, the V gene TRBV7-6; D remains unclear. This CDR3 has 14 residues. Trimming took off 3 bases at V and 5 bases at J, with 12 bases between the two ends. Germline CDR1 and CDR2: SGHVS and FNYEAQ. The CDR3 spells CASSFSLDRDTQYF. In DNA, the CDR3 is TGTGCCAGCAGCTTTTCGTTAGATAGAGATACGCAGTATTTT.

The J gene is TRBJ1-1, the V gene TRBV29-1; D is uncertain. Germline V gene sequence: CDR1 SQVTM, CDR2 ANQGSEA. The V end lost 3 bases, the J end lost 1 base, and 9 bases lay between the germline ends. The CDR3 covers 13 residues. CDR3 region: CSVEPQQNTEAFF. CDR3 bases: TGCAGCGTTGAGCCTCAGCAGAACACTGAAGCTTTCTTT.

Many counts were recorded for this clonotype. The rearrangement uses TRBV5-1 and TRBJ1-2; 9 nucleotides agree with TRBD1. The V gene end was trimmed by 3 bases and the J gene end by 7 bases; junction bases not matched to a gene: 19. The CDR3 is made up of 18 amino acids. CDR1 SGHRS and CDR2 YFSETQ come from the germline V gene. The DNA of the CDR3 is TGCGCCAGCAGCTCCCGGACCTCCTTGGGACAGGGTGCCACTGGCTACACCTTC. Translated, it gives CASSSRTSLGQGATGYTF.

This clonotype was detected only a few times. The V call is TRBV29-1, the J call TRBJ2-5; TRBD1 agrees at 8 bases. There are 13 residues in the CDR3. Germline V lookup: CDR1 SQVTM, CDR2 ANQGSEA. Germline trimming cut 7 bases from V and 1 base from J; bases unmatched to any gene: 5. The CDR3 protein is CSADRGIQETQYF. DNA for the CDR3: TGCAGCGCTGACAGGGGAATCCAAGAGACCCAGTACTTC.

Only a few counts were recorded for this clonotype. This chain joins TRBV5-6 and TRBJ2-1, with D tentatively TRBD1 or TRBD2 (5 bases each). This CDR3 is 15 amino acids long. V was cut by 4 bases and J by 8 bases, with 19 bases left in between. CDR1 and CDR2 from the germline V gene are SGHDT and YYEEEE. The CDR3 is CASSKTKGLRHEQFF. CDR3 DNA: TGTGCCAGCAGCAAGACTAAGGGGCTAAGGCATGAGCAGTTCTTC.

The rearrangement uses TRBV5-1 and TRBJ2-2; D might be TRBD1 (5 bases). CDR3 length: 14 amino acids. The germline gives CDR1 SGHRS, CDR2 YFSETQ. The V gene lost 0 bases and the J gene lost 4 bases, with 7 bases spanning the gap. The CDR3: CASSLATATGELFF. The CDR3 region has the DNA TGCGCCAGCAGCTTGGCGACAGCCACCGGGGAGCTGTTTTTT.

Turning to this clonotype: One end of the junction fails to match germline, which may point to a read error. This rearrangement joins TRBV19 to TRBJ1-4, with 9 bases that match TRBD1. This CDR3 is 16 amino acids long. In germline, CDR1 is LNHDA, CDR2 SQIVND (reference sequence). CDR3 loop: CASSITPGQGSEKLIF. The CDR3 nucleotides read TGTGCCAGTAGTATCACGCCGGGACAGGGAAGTGAAAAACTGATTTTT. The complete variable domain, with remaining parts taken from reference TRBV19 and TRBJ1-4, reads DGGITQSPKYLFRKEGQNVTLSCEQNLNHDAMYWYRQDPGQGLRLIYYSQIVNDFQKGDIAEGYSVSREKKESFPLTVTSAQKNPTAFYLCASSITPGQGSEKLIFGSGTQLSVL.

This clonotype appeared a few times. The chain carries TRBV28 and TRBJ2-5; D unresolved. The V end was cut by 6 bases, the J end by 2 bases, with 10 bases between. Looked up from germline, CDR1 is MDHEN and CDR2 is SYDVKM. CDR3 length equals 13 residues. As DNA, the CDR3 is TGTGCCAGCAGCCCAGACTTACAAGAGACCCAGTACTTC. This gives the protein CASSPDLQETQYF. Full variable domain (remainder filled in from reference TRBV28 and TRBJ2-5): DVKVTQSSRYLVKRTGEKVFLECVQDMDHENMFWYRQDPGLGLRLIYFSYDVKMKEKGDIPEGYSVSREKKERFSLILESASTNQTSMYLCASSPDLQETQYFGPGTRLLVL.

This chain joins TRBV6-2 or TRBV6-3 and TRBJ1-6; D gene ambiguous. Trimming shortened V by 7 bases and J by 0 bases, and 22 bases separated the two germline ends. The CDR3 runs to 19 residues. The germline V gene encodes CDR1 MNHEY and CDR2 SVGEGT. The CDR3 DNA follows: TGTGCCAGCACCTATTCGGGGAGGCGGACGAGCTCCTATAATTCACCCCTCCACTTT. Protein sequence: CASTYSGRRTSSYNSPLHF.

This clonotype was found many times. CDR3 amino acids: CASSLVLAGGGIQYF. CDR3 nucleotides: TGTGCCAGCAGCTTGGTACTAGCGGGAGGTGGTATTCAGTACTTC. The rearrangement links TRBV5-5 to TRBJ2-4, with TRBD2 matching 12 bases. In germline, CDR1 is SGHKS, CDR2 YYEKEE (reference sequence). This CDR3 has 15 amino acids. V was clipped by 0 bases and J by 10 bases; unmatched bases: 5.

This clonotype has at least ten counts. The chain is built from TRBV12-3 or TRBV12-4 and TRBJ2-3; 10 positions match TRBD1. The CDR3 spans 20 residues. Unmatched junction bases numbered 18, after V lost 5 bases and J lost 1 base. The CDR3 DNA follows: TGTGCCAGCAGTCCACCGACAGGGGGCCTAGCGGTTGCCGGCACAGATACGCAGTATTTT. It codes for CASSPPTGGLAVAGTDTQYF.

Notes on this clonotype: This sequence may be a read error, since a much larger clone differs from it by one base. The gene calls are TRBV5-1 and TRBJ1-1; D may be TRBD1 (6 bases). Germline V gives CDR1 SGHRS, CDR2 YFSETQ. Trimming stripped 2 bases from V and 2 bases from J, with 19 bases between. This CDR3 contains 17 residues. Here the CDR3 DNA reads TGCGCCAGCAGCTTTGCCAGGACAGCGCTAAAAAACACTGAAGCTTTCTTT. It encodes CASSFARTALKNTEAFF.

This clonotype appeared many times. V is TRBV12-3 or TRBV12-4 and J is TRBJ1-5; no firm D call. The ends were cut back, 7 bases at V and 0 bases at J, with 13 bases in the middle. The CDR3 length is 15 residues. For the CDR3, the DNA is TGTGCCAGCACCTCGTGGACCAATAGCAATCAGCCCCAGCATTTT. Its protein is CASTSWTNSNQPQHF.

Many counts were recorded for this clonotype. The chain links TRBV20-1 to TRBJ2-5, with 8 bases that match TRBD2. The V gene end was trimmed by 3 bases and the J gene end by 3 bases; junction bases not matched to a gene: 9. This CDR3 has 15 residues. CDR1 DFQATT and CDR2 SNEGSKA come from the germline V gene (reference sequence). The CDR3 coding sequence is TGCAGTGCTAGTGGGGTAGCGGGACTTAAAGAGACCCAGTACTTC. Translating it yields CSASGVAGLKETQYF.